A single sample gave rise to the 29 T cell receptor beta chains below, sequenced in a study of post-analysis software for immune sequencing data. The antigens for these receptors are not known. TCR beta cDNA libraries had unique molecular identifiers. TCRdb independently ran MiXCR on the PCR reads; one entry per CDR3 protein. This sample has approximately 660,000 distinct CDR3 sequences, with 59% found just once. Study-wide results and caveats: Five or six TRBV segments were significantly more frequent in patients than in controls. TRBV5-6, TRBV5-1 and TRBV20-1 were among these segments.

Sample: blood. The source of these receptors is a girl under 10 years old with multiple sclerosis.

The rearrangement links TRBV5-7 to TRBJ2-5; tentative D call: TRBD2 (6 bases). TRBV5-7 is an ORF for which the function is uncertain. The CDR3 extends over 14 amino acids. V was cut by 3 bases and J by 5 bases, with 14 bases left in between. CDR3 DNA: TGTGCCAGCAGCTCGAAAGGCCGGGGGGAGACCCAGTACTTC. Translating gives CASSSKGRGETQYF.

This sequence joins TRBV28 and TRBJ2-3; TRBD1 agrees at 10 bases. The CDR3 contains 14 residues. V was pared by 3 bases and J by 6 bases, with 3 bases of the junction left unmatched. The germline V gene encodes CDR1 MDHEN and CDR2 SYDVKM. In nucleotides, the CDR3 is TGTGCCAGCAGTTTTGGACAGGGGGTTGATACGCAGTATTTT. It translates to CASSFGQGVDTQYF.

The rearrangement uses TRBV12-5 and TRBJ2-1, with TRBD2 identical over 10 bases. J gave up 6 bases and V 7 bases, and 9 bases lay outside the gene matches. CDR1 LGHNT and CDR2 FRNRAP come from the germline V gene. CDR3 size: 15 residues. This CDR3 is CASAPGLARGNEQFF. The CDR3 DNA reads as TGTGCTAGTGCCCCGGGACTAGCGCGGGGCAATGAGCAGTTCTTC. Together with reference TRBV12-5 and TRBJ2-1, the CDR3 gives the full variable domain: DARVTQTPRHKVTEMGQEVTMRCQPILGHNTVFWYRQTMMQGLELLAYFRNRAPLDDSGMPKDRFSAEMPDATLATLKIQPSEPRDSAVYFCASAPGLARGNEQFFGPGTRLTVL.

V is TRBV2 and J is TRBJ2-7, with no clear D. This CDR3 spans 14 amino acids. The V gene lost 4 bases and the J gene lost 5 bases, with 15 bases spanning the gap. CDR1 and CDR2 (germline): SNHLY, FYNNEI. CDR3 amino acids: CASSGPTLGNEQYF. CDR3 sequence (DNA): TGTGCCAGCAGTGGACCTACTCTTGGAAACGAGCAGTACTTC.

This clonotype has just a few counts. J is TRBJ2-3 and V is TRBV12-3 or TRBV12-4; D gene ambiguous. The CDR3 extends over 14 amino acids. Between the trimmed V and J ends, which lost 2 bases and 11 bases, there was a span of 17 bases. The CDR3 loop reads CASSLSGGYPRQYF. CDR3 bases: TGTGCCAGCAGTTTATCCGGCGGCTACCCTCGGCAGTATTTT.

The J gene is TRBJ1-5, the V gene TRBV27, with D tentatively TRBD1 (5 bases). The CDR3 runs 14 residues. Germline CDR1 is MNHEY and CDR2 is SMNVEV (reference sequence). V lost 6 bases, J lost 5 bases, and 14 bases lay in between. The DNA of the CDR3 is TGTGCCAGCAGCTCGGGGGGACTCTATCAGCCCCAGCATTTT. Protein sequence: CASSSGGLYQPQHF.

The rearrangement uses TRBV10-3 and TRBJ2-1, with 10 bases aligning to TRBD1. The CDR3 extends over 16 amino acids. J was trimmed by 6 bases and V by 5 bases; bases with no gene match: 10. CDR1 is ENHRY and CDR2 is SYGVKD in the germline V gene. Written as DNA, the CDR3 is TGTGCCATCAGTACCATGGGACAGGGGCCATCCAATGAGCAGTTCTTC. This sequence encodes CAISTMGQGPSNEQFF.

This clonotype was seen only a few times. The rearrangement joins TRBV5-1 to TRBJ2-1; 10 bases map to TRBD2. The CDR3 loop spans 17 amino acids. With V trimmed by 4 bases and J by 9 bases, 16 bases remained unmatched. CDR1 is SGHRS and CDR2 is YFSETQ in the germline V gene. The chain's CDR3 is CASSPRLAGSLAREQFF. The CDR3 bases are TGCGCCAGCAGCCCCCGACTAGCGGGCTCTCTCGCTCGTGAGCAGTTCTTC.

This clonotype was detected once. In DNA form, the CDR3 reads TGCGCCAGCAGCCAAGGGACAGGGATCAATGAAAAACTGTTTTTT. It translates to CASSQGTGINEKLFF. This chain connects TRBV4-3 to TRBJ1-4; 8 bases are a match to TRBD1. V was clipped by 1 base and J by 5 bases; unmatched bases: 3. Germline V lookup: CDR1 LGHNA, CDR2 YSLEER. This CDR3 is 15 amino acids long.

This chain links TRBV20-1 with TRBJ2-7; 7 bases fit TRBD2. The germline gives CDR1 DFQATT, CDR2 SNEGSKA (reference sequence). The V and J ends lost 3 bases and 3 bases, in that order; junction bases with no gene match: 5. The CDR3 has 13 residues. CDR3 bases: TGCAGTGCTAGTTCGGGAGGAGTCTACGAGCAGTACTTC. Its translation is CSASSGGVYEQYF.

J is TRBJ2-4 and V is TRBV4-1; the D gene is possibly TRBD2 (5 bases). Germline values: CDR1 MGHRA, CDR2 YSYEKL. The germline V and J ends were trimmed by 4 bases and 0 bases, with 25 bases remaining between them. The CDR3 runs 20 residues. CDR3 amino acids: CASSPDGVSSPRLAKNIQYF. The CDR3, as DNA: TGCGCCAGCAGCCCTGACGGGGTCTCGAGCCCCCGGCTAGCCAAAAACATTCAGTACTTC.

This chain links TRBV29-1 with TRBJ1-1; D perhaps matches TRBD1 (5 bases). V was pared by 4 bases and J by 6 bases, with 12 bases between. This CDR3 is 12 amino acids long. Germline CDR1 is SQVTM and CDR2 is ANQGSEA. In nucleotides, the CDR3 is TGCAGCGTTGCGGGCAGGGCCCCTGAAGCTTTCTTT. This encodes CSVAGRAPEAFF.

This clonotype occurred a few times. The chain recombines TRBV5-1 with TRBJ2-6, with D perhaps TRBD2 (5 bases). V was clipped by 4 bases and J by 0 bases, with 8 bases between them. There are 15 residues in the CDR3. Germline V gene lookup returns CDR1 SGHRS and CDR2 YFSETQ. The CDR3 sequence is CASSSGDSGANVLTF. The DNA of the CDR3 is TGCGCCAGCAGCAGCGGAGACTCTGGGGCCAACGTCCTGACTTTC.

The table lists this clonotype with a few counts. This chain links TRBV4-2 with TRBJ2-6; a weak D match, TRBD2 (5 bases). Germline V gene sequence: CDR1 LGHNA, CDR2 YNFKEQ. V shed 4 bases and J shed 2 bases, with 15 bases lying between them. This CDR3 is built from 17 residues. The CDR3 region has the DNA TGTGCCAGCAGCCCGCTAACAACTAGAGCTGGGGCCAACGTCCTGACTTTC. This sequence encodes CASSPLTTRAGANVLTF.

The genes are TRBV14 and TRBJ2-1; TRBD2 aligns across 10 bases. Germline trimming cut 2 bases from V and 6 bases from J; bases unmatched to any gene: 7. CDR1 is SGHDN and CDR2 is FVKESK in the germline V gene. The CDR3 runs 16 residues. The chain's CDR3 is CASSQLAGVVANEQFF. CDR3 nucleotides: TGTGCCAGCAGCCAACTAGCGGGAGTAGTCGCCAATGAGCAGTTCTTC.

The chain recombines TRBV7-2 with TRBJ2-2; 14 bases agree with TRBD2. CDR1 is SGHTA, CDR2 FQGNSA, per germline. Losses at the gene ends were 5 bases for V and 6 bases for J; bases not matched to a gene: 5. CDR3 size: 16 residues. The CDR3 spells CASSLLGLAGAGELFF. The CDR3 DNA follows: TGTGCCAGCAGCCTCTTGGGACTAGCGGGGGCCGGGGAGCTGTTTTTT.

The rearrangement uses TRBV12-3 or TRBV12-4 and TRBJ2-1, with 13 bases fitting TRBD2. The junction had 11 bases not matched to a gene; V was cut back by 3 bases and J by 9 bases. CDR3 length: 17 residues. For the CDR3, the DNA is TGTGCCAGCAGTTTGACTAGCGGGAGGTTAAAGACGGGTGAGCAGTTCTTC. Translating it yields CASSLTSGRLKTGEQFF.

This clonotype has just one count. The V and J genes are TRBV27 and TRBJ1-6; a weak D match, TRBD1 (6 bases). Germline CDR1 is MNHEY and CDR2 is SMNVEV (reference sequence). This CDR3 contains 16 residues. Trimming took 6 bases from V and 5 from J, leaving 17 bases between them. The CDR3 reads CASSRPQGYNNSPLHF. The CDR3 coding sequence is TGTGCCAGCAGCCGTCCCCAGGGGTACAATAATTCACCCCTCCACTTT.

The J gene is TRBJ1-2, the V gene TRBV5-1; 7 positions agree with TRBD1. V lost 3 bases, J lost 4 bases, and 3 bases stayed unmatched. The germline V gene encodes CDR1 SGHRS and CDR2 YFSETQ. This CDR3 spans 13 amino acids. In DNA, the CDR3 is TGCGCCAGCAGCTGGGGACAGATCTATGGCTACACCTTC. Amino acid sequence: CASSWGQIYGYTF.

The gene calls are TRBV20-1 and TRBJ2-7, with a possible D match to TRBD2 (6 bases). Germline assignment: CDR1 DFQATT and CDR2 SNEGSKA (reference sequence). The CDR3 runs 14 residues. V lost 1 base and J 2 bases, leaving 12 bases between the germline ends. In DNA, the CDR3 is TGCAGTGCTAGAGGCCGGGACTGGGCCTACGAGCAGTACTTC. The encoded protein is CSARGRDWAYEQYF.

This chain joins TRBV20-1 and TRBJ2-1, with TRBD2 identical over 8 bases. J was trimmed by 2 bases and V by 8 bases; bases with no gene match: 8. The CDR3 contains 14 residues. Germline assignment: CDR1 DFQATT and CDR2 SNEGSKA (reference sequence). The CDR3 protein is CSTGTSGPYNEQFF. The DNA of the CDR3 is TGCAGTACCGGAACTAGCGGACCCTACAATGAGCAGTTCTTC.

The genes are TRBV11-2 and TRBJ2-1, with TRBD2 identical over 7 bases. The germline V gene encodes CDR1 SGHAT and CDR2 FQNNGV. The CDR3 runs to 17 residues. V shed 0 bases, J shed 4 bases, and the junction held 9 bases outside the gene matches. In nucleotides, the CDR3 is TGTGCCAGCAGCTTAGATCGACTAGCCGGGAAATACAATGAGCAGTTCTTC. Its protein is CASSLDRLAGKYNEQFF.

This clonotype has only a few counts. This chain connects TRBV7-2 to TRBJ2-7, with a possible D match to TRBD2 (5 bases). V was clipped by 5 bases and J by 10 bases, with 27 bases between them. Germline V gene data show CDR1 as SGHTA and CDR2 as FQGNSA. The CDR3 contains 16 residues. For the CDR3, the DNA is TGTGCCAGCAGCCCGACCGGAAGTGGGGTGGCGAGGGCCCAGTACTTC. Translating gives CASSPTGSGVARAQYF.

This clonotype was detected a few times. CDR3 sequence reads: CASSQGGRDTQYF. CDR3 DNA sequence: TGTGCCAGCAGCCAGGGCGGTAGAGATACGCAGTATTTT. This chain links TRBV4-2 with TRBJ2-3; D is uncertain. CDR1 and CDR2 from the germline V gene are LGHNA and YNFKEQ. The CDR3 runs 13 residues. The V end was cut by 3 bases, the J end by 5 bases, with 9 bases between.

The sample holds a few counts of this clonotype. The V call is TRBV11-2, the J call TRBJ1-1; D uncertain. CDR3 length: 14 residues. V lost 0 bases, J lost 4 bases, and 9 bases lay in between. Germline CDR1 and CDR2: SGHAT and FQNNGV. The CDR3 loop reads CASSLEGASTEAFF. CDR3 DNA: TGTGCCAGCAGCTTAGAGGGAGCGTCCACTGAAGCTTTCTTT.

The chain couples TRBV7-2 to TRBJ2-3; D uncertain. Per the germline V gene, CDR1 is SGHTA and CDR2 is FQGNSA. Between the trimmed V and J ends, which lost 5 bases and 0 bases, there was a span of 12 bases. This CDR3 comprises 15 residues. In DNA, the CDR3 is TGTGCCAGCAGCCCCGGCCCCTCTAGCACAGATACGCAGTATTTT. It encodes CASSPGPSSTDTQYF.

About this clonotype: A read error may produce the germline difference seen at one junction end. J is TRBJ2-3 and V is TRBV29-1; the D is unclear. The germline V gene encodes CDR1 SQVTM and CDR2 ANQGSEA. The CDR3 is made up of 13 amino acids. CDR3 nucleotide sequence: TGCAGCGAGACGCGAGCAGGCACCGATACGCAGTATTTT. Protein sequence: CSETRAGTDTQYF.

The rearrangement links TRBV30 to TRBJ2-2; D call uncertain. Germline V gene lookup returns CDR1 GTSNPN and CDR2 SVGIG (reference sequence). The length of the CDR3 is 16 residues. The ends were cut back, 0 bases at V and 2 bases at J, with 13 bases in the middle. CDR3 loop: CAWSVFANLNTGELFF. The CDR3 coding sequence is TGTGCCTGGAGTGTTTTCGCCAACCTCAACACCGGGGAGCTGTTTTTT.

The V gene is TRBV12-3 or TRBV12-4, the J gene TRBJ2-7; tentatively, D is TRBD2 (7 bases). TRBJ2-5 explains the end of the DNA better; the J call may be wrong. The CDR3 sequence is 14 residues long. CDR3 sequence (DNA): TGTGCCAGCAGTCCCGTAGGGGGGGGGGAGACCCAGTACTTC. It specifies CASSPVGGGETQYF.